This entry lists 2 T cell receptor beta chains sequenced from one sample in a study of human T cells and chemical hapten exposure. One entry per CDR3 protein results from TCRdb running MiXCR on the RACE reads. The sample includes some 94,000 distinct CDR3 sequences, around an eighth of them seen just once. The time point: patch test 1, 2 weeks after DPC sensitization. As to treatment: therapeutic diphenylcyclopropenone sensitization with weekly scalp DPC. Source: whole blood, taken in connection with sensitization to the hapten diphenylcyclopropenone (DPC). The receptor set was obtained from a woman aged 40 to 49 with alopecia areata. Some clones in this sample may be carry-over from other donors' samples.

At least ten counts were recorded for this clonotype. V gene TRBV7-9 combines with J gene TRBJ2-5; TRBD2 might be the D (6 bases). The germline V gene encodes CDR1 SEHNR and CDR2 FQNEAQ (reference sequence). The CDR3 consists of 16 residues. V was shortened by 1 base and J by 3 bases, with 15 bases between the two germline ends. The CDR3 DNA follows: TGTGCCAGCAGCTTAGTTCGTGGGGGGATCGAAGAGACCCAGTACTTC. It encodes CASSLVRGGIEETQYF.

The V call is TRBV29-1, the J call TRBJ2-3; no firm D call. Germline V CDR1 and CDR2: SQVTM, ANQGSEA. V was trimmed by 3 bases and J by 1 base, leaving 5 bases between them. The CDR3 sequence is 12 residues long. This CDR3 is CSVDYGTDTQYF. The CDR3, as DNA: TGCAGCGTTGATTACGGCACAGATACGCAGTATTTT.